This T cell receptor (beta chain) comes out of a study of immune evolution from preneoplasia to lung adenocarcinoma. This clone is judged large. What it binds is unknown. The method was immunoSEQ multiplex PCR; TCRdb's version includes in-frame clones alone and lacks a portion of them. The sample comprises thousands of clones, 70% to 80% of which are singletons, and approximately 15% rests with the top ten. Per germline, CDR1 SGHNT and CDR2 YYREEE (reference sequence). CDR3 length equals 15 residues. J lost 3 bases, V lost 5 bases, and 10 bases had no gene match. The study, taken as a whole, reports: Clonality was highest in normal lung, lower in later-stage lesions apparently.

V gene TRBV5-4 combines with J gene TRBJ2-5; 7 bases line up with TRBD1. The TCR was taken from a person between 65 and 79 years old with lung adenocarcinoma. Sequencing was carried out using FFPE adjacent normal lung tissue. This chain's CDR3 is CASRQRQGVEETQYF. The CDR3 nucleotides read TGTGCCAGCAGGCAAAGACAGGGTGTGGAAGAGACCCAGTACTTC.